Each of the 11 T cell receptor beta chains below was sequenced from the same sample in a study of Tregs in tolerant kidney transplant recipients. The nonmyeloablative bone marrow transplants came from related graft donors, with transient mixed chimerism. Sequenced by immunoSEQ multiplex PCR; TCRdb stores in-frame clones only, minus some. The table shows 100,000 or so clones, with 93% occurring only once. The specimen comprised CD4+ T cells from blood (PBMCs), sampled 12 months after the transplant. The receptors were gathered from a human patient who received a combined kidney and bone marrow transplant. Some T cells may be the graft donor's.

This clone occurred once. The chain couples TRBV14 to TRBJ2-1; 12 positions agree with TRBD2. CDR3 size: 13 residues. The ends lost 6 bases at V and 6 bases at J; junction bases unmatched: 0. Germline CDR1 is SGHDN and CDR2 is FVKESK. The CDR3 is CASRTSGSNEQFF. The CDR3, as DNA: TGTGCCAGCAGGACTAGCGGGAGCAATGAGCAGTTCTTC.

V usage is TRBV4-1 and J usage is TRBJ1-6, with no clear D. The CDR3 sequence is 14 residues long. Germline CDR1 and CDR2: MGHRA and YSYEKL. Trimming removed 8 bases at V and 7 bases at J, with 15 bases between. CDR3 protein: CASRREQSNSPLHF. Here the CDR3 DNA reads TGCGCCAGCCGGCGGGAACAGTCGAATTCACCCCTCCACTTT.

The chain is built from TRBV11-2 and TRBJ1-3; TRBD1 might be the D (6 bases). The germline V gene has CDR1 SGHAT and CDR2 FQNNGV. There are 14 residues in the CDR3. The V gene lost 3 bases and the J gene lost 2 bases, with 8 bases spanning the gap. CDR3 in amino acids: CASSFRGAGNTIYF. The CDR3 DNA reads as TGTGCCAGCAGCTTCAGGGGCGCTGGAAACACCATATATTTT.

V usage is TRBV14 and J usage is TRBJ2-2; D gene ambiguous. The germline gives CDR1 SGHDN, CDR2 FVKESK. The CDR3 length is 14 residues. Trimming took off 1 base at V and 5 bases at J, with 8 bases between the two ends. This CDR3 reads CASSQGLLTGELFF. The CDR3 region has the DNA TGTGCCAGCAGCCAAGGGCTTTTAACCGGGGAGCTGTTTTTT.

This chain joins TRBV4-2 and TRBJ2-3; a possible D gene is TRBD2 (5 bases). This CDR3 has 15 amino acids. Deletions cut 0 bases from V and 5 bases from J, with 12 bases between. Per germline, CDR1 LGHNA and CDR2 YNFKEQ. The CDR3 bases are TGTGCCAGCAGCCAAGAAAGGGCGGGCCAAGATACGCAGTATTTT. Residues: CASSQERAGQDTQYF.

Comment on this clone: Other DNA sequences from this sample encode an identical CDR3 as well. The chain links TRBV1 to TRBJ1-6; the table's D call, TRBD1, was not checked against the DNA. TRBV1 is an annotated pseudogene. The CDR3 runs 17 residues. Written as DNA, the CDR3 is TGCACCAGCAGCCAAGGTGGACAGGGGGCATGTAATTCCCCCCTCCACTTT. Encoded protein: CTSSQGGQGACNSPLHF.

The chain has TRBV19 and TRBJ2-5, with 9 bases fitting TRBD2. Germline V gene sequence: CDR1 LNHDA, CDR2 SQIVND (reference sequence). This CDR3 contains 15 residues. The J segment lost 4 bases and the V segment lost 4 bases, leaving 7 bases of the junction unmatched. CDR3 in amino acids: CASSRSGRPSETQYF. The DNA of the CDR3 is TGTGCCAGTAGTAGGAGCGGGAGGCCGTCAGAGACCCAGTACTTC. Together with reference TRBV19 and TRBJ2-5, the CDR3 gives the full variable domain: DGGITQSPKYLFRKEGQNVTLSCEQNLNHDAMYWYRQDPGQGLRLIYYSQIVNDFQKGDIAEGYSVSREKKESFPLTVTSAQKNPTAFYLCASSRSGRPSETQYFGPGTRLLVL.

The CDR3 loop is CASSASLAGETQYF. The CDR3, as DNA: TGTGCCAGCAGCGCCTCCCTAGCGGGAGAGACCCAGTACTTC. The J gene is TRBJ2-5, the V gene TRBV9; TRBD2 matches at 8 bases. The CDR3 is 14 amino acids. Germline CDR1 and CDR2: SGDLS and YYNGEE. Trimming cost V 3 bases and J 4 bases; bases outside gene matches: 5.

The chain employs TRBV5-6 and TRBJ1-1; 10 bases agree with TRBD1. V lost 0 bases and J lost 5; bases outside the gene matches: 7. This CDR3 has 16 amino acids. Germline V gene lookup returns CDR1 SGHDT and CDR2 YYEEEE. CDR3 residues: CASSLAPGQGRTEAFF. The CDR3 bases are TGTGCCAGCAGCTTGGCCCCGGGACAGGGGAGAACTGAAGCTTTCTTT.

DNA of the CDR3: TGTGCCAGCTCACCTAGCGAGGAGCAGTACTTC. Amino acid sequence: CASSPSEEQYF. The chain is built from TRBV18 and TRBJ2-7, with D possibly TRBD2 on 5 matching bases. Germline V CDR1 and CDR2: KGHSH, LQKENI. CDR3 length: 11 amino acids. Trimming cost V 3 bases and J 7 bases, with 7 bases left between them. The whole variable domain, filled in from reference TRBV18 and TRBJ2-7, reads NAGVMQNPRHLVRRRGQEARLRCSPMKGHSHVYWYRQLPEEGLKFMVYLQKENIIDESGMPKERFSAEFPKEGPSILRIQQVVRGDSAAYFCASSPSEEQYFGPGTRLTVT.

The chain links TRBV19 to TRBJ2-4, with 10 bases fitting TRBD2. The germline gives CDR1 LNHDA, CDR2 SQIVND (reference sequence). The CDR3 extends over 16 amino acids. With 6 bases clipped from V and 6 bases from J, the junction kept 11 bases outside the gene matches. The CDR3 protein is CASSLSLAGVGNIQYF. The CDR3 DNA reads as TGTGCCAGTAGCCTAAGTCTAGCGGGAGTAGGAAACATTCAGTACTTC. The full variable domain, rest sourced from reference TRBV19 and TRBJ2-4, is DGGITQSPKYLFRKEGQNVTLSCEQNLNHDAMYWYRQDPGQGLRLIYYSQIVNDFQKGDIAEGYSVSREKKESFPLTVTSAQKNPTAFYLCASSLSLAGVGNIQYFGAGTRLSVL.